The 3 T cell receptor beta chains below all came from one sample that was sequenced in a study of cytomegalovirus exposure and HLA in healthy donors. PCR employed 60 Vbeta and 13 Jbeta primers. Only in-frame clones appear in the TCRdb table, and some are missing; sequencing was by immunoSEQ multiplex PCR. The sample records 150,000 to 200,000 clones, over 75% being singletons. The sequenced material came from PBMCs. These receptors originate from a boy younger than 10 in good health and CMV-seronegative.

The gene calls are TRBV10-2 and TRBJ2-4; TRBD1 aligns across 8 bases. The CDR3 extends over 15 amino acids. The germline V gene encodes CDR1 WSHSY and CDR2 SAAADI. Trimming removed 3 bases from V and 4 bases from J; junction bases left unmatched: 5. This CDR3 is CASSDRGQVKNIQYF. The DNA of the CDR3 is TGCGCCAGCAGTGATCGGGGACAGGTTAAAAACATTCAGTACTTC.

This chain connects TRBV7-9 to TRBJ1-2; maybe TRBD1 (5 bases). V was trimmed by 5 bases and J by 8 bases, leaving 18 bases between them. The germline CDR1 and CDR2 sequences are SEHNR and FQNEAQ (reference sequence). The CDR3 is made up of 14 amino acids. This CDR3 reads CASSAPGLNTGYTF. The CDR3 nucleotides read TGTGCCAGCAGCGCCCCAGGGCTAAATACGGGCTACACCTTC.

This clone has just one count. The chain uses TRBV4-3 and TRBJ1-1; 7 positions agree with TRBD1. V was pared by 4 bases and J by 3 bases, with 5 bases of the junction left unmatched. The CDR3 is 14 amino acids. Per the germline V gene, CDR1 is LGHNA and CDR2 is YSLEER. CDR3 DNA: TGCGCCAGCAGCCCCCGCACAGGGGACACTGAAGCTTTCTTT. Its translation: CASSPRTGDTEAFF.